These T cell receptor beta chains were read from a single sample in a study of OX40 agonist ivuxolimab in advanced cancers. Clones were sequenced by immunoSEQ multiplex PCR, and TCRdb holds only the in-frame ones, with some missing. The repertoire includes nearly 95,000 clones, 94% of them detected once, and about 2.6% sits in the top ten. The sequencing used CD4+ or CD8+ T cells sorted from blood, collected in a trial of the OX40 agonist ivuxolimab. The receptors derive from an adult with an advanced solid tumor such as melanoma, head and neck, liver or kidney cancer. CDR3s include the opening cysteine and the closing phenylalanine or tryptophan. The order of the fields is D gene, clone size, J gene, CDR3 length, V gene, CDR3 protein, CDR3 DNA. A D gene is named only where the DNA matches it firmly. Size tells how often a clone was seen (once, few, many) or the class of an expanded clone, and some rows leave it out.

d_gene: -; abundance: -; j_gene: TRBJ1-2; len: 12; v_gene: TRBV21-1; CDR3aa: CASNGWRYGYTF; CDR3nt: TGTGCCAGCAATGGCTGGCGCTATGGCTACACCTTC
d_gene: TRBD2; abundance: -; j_gene: TRBJ2-3; len: 15; v_gene: TRBV4-1; CDR3aa: CASSPLAGATDTQYF; CDR3nt: TGCGCCAGCAGCCCACTAGCGGGGGCCACAGATACGCAGTATTTT
d_gene: TRBD2; abundance: -; j_gene: TRBJ2-3; len: 17; v_gene: TRBV7-3; CDR3aa: CASSPKPTGLADDTQYF; CDR3nt: TGTGCCAGCAGCCCGAAGCCCACCGGACTAGCGGACGATACGCAGTATTTT
d_gene: -; abundance: -; j_gene: TRBJ1-2; len: 15; v_gene: TRBV5-4; CDR3aa: CASSLNPKPGYGYTF; CDR3nt: TGTGCCAGCAGCTTGAATCCCAAACCGGGCTATGGCTACACCTTC
d_gene: -; abundance: -; j_gene: TRBJ2-3; len: 17; v_gene: TRBV4-1; CDR3aa: CASSHAARESGTDTQYF; CDR3nt: TGCGCCAGCAGCCATGCAGCTCGGGAGTCGGGTACAGATACGCAGTATTTT
d_gene: -; abundance: -; j_gene: TRBJ2-1; len: 11; v_gene: TRBV25-1; CDR3aa: CASSEASEQFF; CDR3nt: TGTGCCAGCAGCGAGGCGTCCGAGCAGTTCTTC
d_gene: -; abundance: -; j_gene: TRBJ2-1; len: 14; v_gene: TRBV11-3; CDR3aa: CASSLVGTADEQFF; CDR3nt: TGTGCCAGCAGCTTAGTAGGGACGGCGGATGAGCAGTTCTTC
d_gene: -; abundance: -; j_gene: TRBJ2-2; len: 13; v_gene: TRBV6-6; CDR3aa: CASSYSLEGELFF; CDR3nt: TGTGCCAGCAGTTACTCCCTGGAGGGGGAGCTGTTTTTT
d_gene: -; abundance: -; j_gene: TRBJ2-7; len: 11; v_gene: TRBV29-1; CDR3aa: CSVWTLNEQYF; CDR3nt: TGCAGCGTTTGGACTTTGAACGAGCAGTACTTC
d_gene: -; abundance: -; j_gene: TRBJ2-3; len: 13; v_gene: TRBV6-5; CDR3aa: CASSYGPDDTQYF; CDR3nt: TGTGCCAGCAGTTACGGTCCTGATGATACGCAGTATTTT
d_gene: -; abundance: -; j_gene: TRBJ2-2; len: 13; v_gene: TRBV19; CDR3aa: CASSPRPTGELFF; CDR3nt: TGTGCCAGTAGTCCACGACCCACCGGGGAGCTGTTTTTT
d_gene: -; abundance: -; j_gene: TRBJ1-3; len: 10; v_gene: TRBV29-1; CDR3aa: CSVLEDTIYF; CDR3nt: TGCAGCGTTCTGGAGGACACCATATATTTT
d_gene: -; abundance: -; j_gene: TRBJ1-2; len: 15; v_gene: TRBV2; CDR3aa: CASRERQYLSYGYTF; CDR3nt: TGTGCCAGCAGGGAAAGACAGTACTTAAGTTATGGCTACACCTTC
d_gene: -; abundance: -; j_gene: TRBJ1-2; len: 12; v_gene: TRBV30; CDR3aa: CAWTRETDGYTF; CDR3nt: TGTGCCTGGACCCGGGAGACAGATGGCTACACCTTC
d_gene: -; abundance: -; j_gene: TRBJ2-7; len: 14; v_gene: TRBV19; CDR3aa: CASSMGISSYEQYF; CDR3nt: TGTGCCAGTAGTATGGGGATAAGCTCCTACGAGCAGTACTTC
d_gene: -; abundance: once; j_gene: TRBJ1-2; len: 12; v_gene: TRBV29-1; CDR3aa: CSVPGRRDGYTF; CDR3nt: TGCAGCGTTCCGGGACGGCGAGATGGCTACACCTTC
d_gene: -; abundance: -; j_gene: TRBJ2-7; len: 12; v_gene: TRBV27; CDR3aa: CASSFLAGEQYF; CDR3nt: TGTGCCAGCAGTTTCCTCGCGGGGGAGCAGTACTTC
d_gene: -; abundance: -; j_gene: TRBJ1-3; len: 17; v_gene: TRBV27; CDR3aa: CASSLSGGPYSGNTIYF; CDR3nt: TGTGCCAGCAGTTTATCAGGGGGACCCTACTCTGGAAACACCATATATTTT
d_gene: -; abundance: -; j_gene: TRBJ2-7; len: 17; v_gene: TRBV4-3; CDR3aa: CASSLDSRSGDLYEQYF; CDR3nt: TGCGCCAGCAGCCTAGACAGCCGCTCCGGGGATCTCTACGAGCAGTACTTC
d_gene: TRBD2; abundance: -; j_gene: TRBJ2-1; len: 11; v_gene: TRBV5-1; CDR3aa: CASTSGNEQFF; CDR3nt: TGCGCCAGCACTAGCGGCAATGAGCAGTTCTTC
d_gene: -; abundance: once; j_gene: TRBJ1-5; len: 17; v_gene: TRBV6-1; CDR3aa: CASSEIARVGFGEPQHF; CDR3nt: TGTGCCAGCAGTGAAATAGCCAGGGTCGGTTTCGGGGAGCCCCAGCATTTT
d_gene: TRBD1; abundance: -; j_gene: TRBJ2-3; len: 15; v_gene: TRBV7-9; CDR3aa: CASSFWTGSTDTQYF; CDR3nt: TGTGCCAGCAGCTTTTGGACAGGGAGCACAGATACGCAGTATTTT